This T cell receptor beta chain was captured in a study of technical replicates of blood from several donors. The length of the CDR3 is 14 residues. In germline, CDR1 is SGHNT, CDR2 YYREEE (reference sequence). J was trimmed by 4 bases and V by 4 bases; bases with no gene match: 5. Clones were sequenced by immunoSEQ multiplex PCR, and TCRdb holds only the in-frame ones, with some missing. The data show more than 70,000 clones, 92% seen once. This receptor was identified in a human donor in good health. The chain is built from TRBV5-4 and TRBJ1-3; 7 bases line up with TRBD1. The sequenced sample was T cells isolated from PBMCs. DNA for the CDR3: TGTGCCAGCAGCCCTAGGGGGCCGGGAAACACCATATATTTT. This sequence encodes CASSPRGPGNTIYF.